This is a list of T cell receptor beta chains from one sample in a study of blood T cell repertoires in COVID-19. The assay was immunoSEQ multiplex PCR, and TCRdb's table has in-frame clones only and misses some. The data hold about 98,000 clones, with roughly 80% observed a single time. The sequenced sample was peripheral blood. Source of these receptors: a woman aged 80 or over with acute or convalescent COVID-19. CDR3s include the opening cysteine and the closing phenylalanine or tryptophan.

V,J,CDR3
TRBV7-9,TRBJ2-3,CASSRGLAGSTDTQYF
TRBV9,TRBJ1-2,CASSARGQGGLFNYGYTF
TRBV2,TRBJ1-1,CASRLGQTEAFF
TRBV5-6,TRBJ1-5,CASSLRTGKGNQPQHF
TRBV19,TRBJ2-5,CASSSQGRETQYF
TRBV19,TRBJ2-6,CASTTPWAGGANVLTF
TRBV5-4,TRBJ1-2,CASSATLGLPNYGYTF
TRBV28,TRBJ2-1,CASRDRGLRSYNEQFF
TRBV5-1,TRBJ1-3,CASRQGSSGNTIYF
TRBV19,TRBJ1-4,CASSHDRADNEKLFF
TRBV6-5,TRBJ2-5,CASSTGVGETQYF
TRBV27,TRBJ1-4,CASSSWGGADEKLFF
TRBV9,TRBJ1-1,CASSVDERTTEAFF
TRBV5-1,TRBJ2-7,CASSLGADYEQYF
TRBV28,TRBJ1-1,CASSLAGTAKGGAFF
TRBV19,TRBJ1-1,CASSIRQANTEAFF
TRBV6-6,TRBJ2-7,CASSQTGQRSYEQYF
TRBV12-3/TRBV12-4,TRBJ1-1,CASRTRGVTEAFF
TRBV5-1,TRBJ2-3,CASSLRGGLDTQYF
TRBV6-6,TRBJ1-3,CASTLRAAPPGNTIYF
TRBV5-4,TRBJ2-1,CASSLGGGGAYNEQFF
TRBV6-5,TRBJ1-5,CASSTALGSQPQHF
TRBV11-2,TRBJ2-1,CASSLASGRNNEQFF
TRBV28,TRBJ1-5,CASINWSNQPQHF
TRBV28,TRBJ2-4,CASNDARLNIQYF